Listed below are T cell receptor beta chains from one sample, sequenced in a study of identical twins. MiXCR was run by TCRdb on the 5' RACE reads, yielding one entry per CDR3 protein. The sample lists around 550,000 distinct CDR3 sequences; around 15% were seen once. These data were also reused for a study on yellow fever vaccine responses in identical twins.

Sequenced material: CD4+ T cells sorted from blood. The source of these receptors is a woman aged 18-30 years in good health. CDR3s include the opening cysteine and the closing phenylalanine or tryptophan. Expanded clones get a size class; other rows say once, few or many, or leave the size out.

TRBJ2-5 | TRBV12-3/TRBV12-4 | few | CASSLGRGSRKTQYF
TRBJ2-5 | TRBV5-1 | few | CASSLPSTDTQETQYF
TRBJ2-1 | TRBV12-5 | NA | CASGLGRLAGGLNEQFF
TRBJ2-3 | TRBV7-9 | few | CASSFGTTYTDTQYF
TRBJ1-3 | TRBV9 | NA | CASSVNSGNTIYF
TRBJ1-5 | TRBV7-3 | NA | CASSLGEGQPQHF
TRBJ2-2 | TRBV20-1 | NA | CSARDTSGGALSTGELFF
TRBJ2-3 | TRBV4-1 | NA | CASSQTFPSTDTQYF
TRBJ2-1 | TRBV12-3/TRBV12-4 | few | CASSLWSSGGNEQFF
TRBJ2-1 | TRBV27 | few | CASSKSWLAHNEQFF
TRBJ2-1 | TRBV9 | NA | CASSVDQRGEQFF
TRBJ2-1 | TRBV29-1 | few | CSVEGSGNRRAHNEQFF
TRBJ1-2 | TRBV12-3/TRBV12-4 | few | CASSFIGGLGGYTF
TRBJ1-4 | TRBV6-4 | many | CASSDSNRQGNEKLFF
TRBJ2-5 | TRBV6-1 | few | CAIRAGGGETQYF
TRBJ2-3 | TRBV20-1 | NA | CSANPGLHTDTQYF
TRBJ2-7 | TRBV28 | few | CATQSGQGVYEQYF
TRBJ2-4 | TRBV14 | NA | CASSQDSTDPIQYF
TRBJ2-7 | TRBV7-9 | NA | CASSFGTGEYEQYF
TRBJ1-5 | TRBV20-1 | few | CSARRDNGQPQHF
TRBJ1-4 | TRBV7-6 | NA | CASTLSGQINEKLFF
TRBJ1-6 | TRBV6-5 | few | CASSSSDRVSSPLHF
TRBJ2-2 | TRBV10-3 | NA | CAISLQGATGELFF
TRBJ2-3 | TRBV10-2 | NA | CASRDGPFSTDTQYF
TRBJ1-1 | TRBV5-1 | NA | CASGRTGMMNTEAFF
TRBJ1-6 | TRBV7-9 | NA | CASSLRGGDSNSPLHF
TRBJ1-6 | TRBV7-8 | few | CASSLTGTGSPLHF
TRBJ1-1 | TRBV5-1 | NA | CASSLVSNILNTEAFF
TRBJ1-6 | TRBV5-1 | NA | CASSQGQGISPLHF
TRBJ2-1 | TRBV7-8 | few | CASSFGGVSYNEQFF
TRBJ1-2 | TRBV5-1 | many | CASSPLAQTGNGYTF
TRBJ2-3 | TRBV11-2 | NA | CASSLGLAATDTQYF
TRBJ2-7 | TRBV5-1 | many | CASSFDGSYEQYF
TRBJ2-7 | TRBV20-1 | few | CSASSGRYPYEQYF
TRBJ2-3 | TRBV20-1 | NA | CSAPQGAADTQYF
TRBJ2-5 | TRBV12-3/TRBV12-4 | few | CASSLFRTQETQYF
TRBJ2-4 | TRBV3-1 | many | CASSQGAKNIQYF
TRBJ2-1 | TRBV4-2 | few | CASSQPGLAGGMSYNEQFF
TRBJ2-3 | TRBV9 | NA | CASSVENTQYF
TRBJ2-1 | TRBV28 | few | CASSFVGGGHNEQFF
TRBJ2-1 | TRBV28 | NA | CASSSSGANLYNEQFF
TRBJ2-7 | TRBV6-1 | few | CASRGLADTYEQYF
TRBJ2-3 | TRBV20-1 | NA | CSAIKRESGTDTQYF
TRBJ1-4 | TRBV5-1 | NA | CASKTGTNEKLFF
TRBJ2-3 | TRBV20-1 | many | CSASGTSGHTDTQYF
TRBJ2-1 | TRBV2 | few | CASSGSSLSYNEQFF
TRBJ2-3 | TRBV3-1 | NA | CASSQDLLARSTDTQYF
TRBJ2-2 | TRBV6-1 | many | CASSLGTENTGELFF
TRBJ2-3 | TRBV29-1 | NA | CSVTTGERTDTQYF
TRBJ2-2 | TRBV28 | few | CASSPPTSGGPGELFF
TRBJ2-3 | TRBV5-5 | many | CASSLGVLADTQYF
TRBJ2-7 | TRBV12-3/TRBV12-4 | NA | CASSRGQVAYEQYF
TRBJ2-1 | TRBV20-1 | few | CSARGPGRSEQFF
TRBJ1-2 | TRBV6-4 | few | CASSETYWDYGYTF
TRBJ2-3 | TRBV7-9 | few | CASSLEGGGLVTDTQYF